The 18 T cell receptor beta chains below were found in one sample sequenced in a study of blood T cell repertoires in COVID-19. Some clones are missing from TCRdb's copy, which holds only in-frame ones; the method was immunoSEQ multiplex PCR. The sample consists of some 360,000 clones, roughly 89% of them appearing once. The source material was peripheral blood. The receptor source for this set is a woman in her fifties or sixties with COVID-19, enrolled during active disease.

This chain links TRBV6-5 with TRBJ2-7, with 9 bases matching TRBD1. This CDR3 contains 15 residues. Trimming cost V 7 bases and J 0 bases; bases outside gene matches: 7. Germline V gene lookup returns CDR1 MNHEY and CDR2 SVGAGI. CDR3 amino acids: CASNPGTGISYEQYF. Here the CDR3 DNA reads TGTGCCAGCAACCCCGGGACAGGGATCTCCTACGAGCAGTACTTC.

The chain couples TRBV4-1 to TRBJ1-1; TRBD1 matches 12 bases. The CDR3 sequence is 17 residues long. Germline V gives CDR1 MGHRA, CDR2 YSYEKL. The J segment lost 7 bases and the V segment lost 0 bases, leaving 9 bases of the junction unmatched. CDR3 nucleotide sequence: TGCGCCAGCAGCCAAGATGTCGGGACAGGGGGCCGTTTTGAAGCTTTCTTT. It codes for CASSQDVGTGGRFEAFF.

V usage is TRBV5-1 and J usage is TRBJ2-5; TRBD1 might be the D (5 bases). Germline lookup yields CDR1 SGHRS and CDR2 YFSETQ. The CDR3 loop spans 12 amino acids. Trimming removed 7 bases at V and 5 bases at J, with 12 bases between. CDR3 in DNA: TGCGCCAGCTCGGCCAGGGTGGAGACCCAGTACTTC. Translated, it gives CASSARVETQYF.

This clone was recorded once. The CDR3 nucleotides are TGTGCCAGCAGCCAAGCCCCCGCAGGGGTGAGTGGCTACACCTTC. Protein product: CASSQAPAGVSGYTF. This chain connects TRBV3-1 (or the pseudogene TRBV3-2) to TRBJ1-2, with D tentatively TRBD1 (6 bases). This CDR3 region has 15 residues. Germline loops: CDR1 LGHDT, CDR2 YNNKEL (reference sequence). Trimming took off 1 base at V and 7 bases at J, with 16 bases between the two ends.

CDR3 DNA sequence: TGTGCCAGCAGCCAGGAAATGAACACTGAAGCTTTCTTT. Its translation: CASSQEMNTEAFF. The rearrangement links TRBV7-9 to TRBJ1-1; no definite D call. Between the trimmed V and J ends, which lost 5 bases and 0 bases, there was a span of 7 bases. Germline V gene lookup returns CDR1 SEHNR and CDR2 FQNEAQ (reference sequence). This CDR3 is 13 amino acids long.

This chain joins TRBV18 and TRBJ1-1, with D unresolved. Trimming stripped 3 bases from V and 4 bases from J, with 15 bases between. Germline V gene sequence: CDR1 KGHSH, CDR2 LQKENI. The CDR3 is made up of 15 amino acids. CDR3 DNA sequence: TGTGCCAGCTCACCTGCGGAAGGAGCGGGCACTGAAGCTTTCTTT. Translating it yields CASSPAEGAGTEAFF.

This chain connects TRBV14 to TRBJ1-1; the match to TRBD1 covers 7 bases. With 3 bases clipped from V and 4 bases from J, the junction kept 5 bases outside the gene matches. The V gene's germline CDR1 is SGHDN and CDR2 FVKESK. This CDR3 contains 14 residues. The CDR3 DNA follows: TGTGCCAGCAGCCAGCACAGGGGTGGCACTGAAGCTTTCTTT. It translates to CASSQHRGGTEAFF. Full variable domain (remainder filled in from reference TRBV14 and TRBJ1-1): EAGVTQFPSHSVIEKGQTVTLRCDPISGHDNLYWYRRVMGKEIKFLLHFVKESKQDESGMPNNRFLAERTGGTYSTLKVQPAELEDSGVYFCASSQHRGGTEAFFGQGTRLTVV.

The chain recombines TRBV29-1 with TRBJ1-1, with 7 bases that match TRBD1. CDR1 and CDR2 (germline): SQVTM, ANQGSEA. V trimming: 7 bases; J trimming: 0 bases; junction bases outside the gene matches: 5. CDR3 length equals 13 residues. The CDR3: CSAKGQLNTEAFF. The CDR3 DNA is TGCAGCGCCAAGGGACAGTTGAACACTGAAGCTTTCTTT.

This clone was seen a single time. The J gene is TRBJ2-1, the V gene TRBV10-3, with TRBD2 matching over 7 bases. The V gene end was trimmed by 8 bases and the J gene end by 9 bases; junction bases not matched to a gene: 10. The CDR3 loop spans 13 amino acids. The germline V gene has CDR1 ENHRY and CDR2 SYGVKD. DNA of the CDR3: TGTGCCATCGCTCAAATGGGGGGGATTGAGCAGTTCTTC. It encodes CAIAQMGGIEQFF.

V gene TRBV5-1 combines with J gene TRBJ1-2; TRBD1 is a possible D gene (6 bases). The CDR3 is 13 amino acids. The germline CDR1 and CDR2 sequences are SGHRS and YFSETQ. Trimming pared 6 bases from V and 8 bases from J, leaving 17 bases between. The CDR3 nucleotides are TGCGCCAGCAATGCCGGACAGAGTTGGGGCTACACCTTC. Translated: CASNAGQSWGYTF.

CDR3 loop: CASSGGNTEAFF. The CDR3 DNA sequence: TGTGCCAGCAGTGGCGGGAACACTGAAGCTTTCTTT. The rearrangement links TRBV2 to TRBJ1-1; no definite D call. Trimming cost V 4 bases and J 1 base, with 4 bases left between them. Germline lookup yields CDR1 SNHLY and CDR2 FYNNEI. The CDR3 runs to 12 residues.

The genes are TRBV4-1 and TRBJ1-5, with D unclear. The ends were cut back, 4 bases at V and 6 bases at J, with 13 bases in the middle. Germline V gene data show CDR1 as MGHRA and CDR2 as YSYEKL. The CDR3 consists of 14 residues. The CDR3 DNA follows: TGCGCCAGCAGCCCCCCCGGCGGGAGTCAGCCCCAGCATTTT. This sequence encodes CASSPPGGSQPQHF.

The V and J genes are TRBV18 and TRBJ2-1; D is possibly TRBD1 (6 bases). This CDR3 comprises 14 residues. Germline V gene lookup returns CDR1 KGHSH and CDR2 LQKENI. The V end was cut by 3 bases, the J end by 6 bases, with 12 bases between. The CDR3 bases are TGTGCCAGCTCACCCTCCTTAGGGGGCAATGAGCAGTTCTTC. It yields the protein CASSPSLGGNEQFF.

V and J are TRBV6-6 and TRBJ2-3; D is undetermined. Germline CDR1 and CDR2: MNHNY and SVGAGI (reference sequence). The CDR3 length is 15 residues. V lost 7 bases and J lost 3, with 17 bases in between. The CDR3 DNA reads TGTGCCAGCATCAAAGCCGCCGGCGGTACAGATACGCAGTATTTT. The encoded protein is CASIKAAGGTDTQYF.

The chain employs TRBV5-5 and TRBJ1-1; D is undetermined. Germline V gene sequence: CDR1 SGHKS, CDR2 YYEKEE (reference sequence). With 0 bases removed from V and 3 bases from J, the gap between germline ends came to 21 bases. The CDR3 sequence is 18 residues long. CDR3 residues: CASSLEPGWRAGHTEAFF. CDR3 sequence (DNA): TGTGCCAGCAGCTTGGAGCCGGGCTGGCGGGCCGGCCACACTGAAGCTTTCTTT. Together with reference TRBV5-5 and TRBJ1-1, the CDR3 gives the full variable domain: DAGVTQSPTHLIKTRGQQVTLRCSPISGHKSVSWYQQVLGQGPQFIFQYYEKEERGRGNFPDRFSARQFPNYSSELNVNALLLGDSALYLCASSLEPGWRAGHTEAFFGQGTRLTVV.

Here the CDR3 DNA reads TGTGCCAGCAGCTTCCCCCTAAAGGAGCGGGGGTCAACCTACGAGCAGTACTTC. It encodes CASSFPLKERGSTYEQYF. This chain connects TRBV7-2 to TRBJ2-7; TRBD2 matches 8 bases. Unmatched junction bases numbered 15, after V lost 3 bases and J lost 2 bases. The CDR3 length is 18 residues. The germline V gene has CDR1 SGHTA and CDR2 FQGNSA.

This sequence joins TRBV3-1 (or the pseudogene TRBV3-2) and TRBJ1-5, with a weak D call TRBD1 (5 bases). The CDR3 runs 14 residues. Germline V lookup: CDR1 LGHDT, CDR2 YNNKEL (reference sequence). V was pared by 0 bases and J by 4 bases, with 7 bases between. The CDR3 loop is CASSQDRGNQPQHF. The CDR3 bases are TGTGCCAGCAGCCAAGATCGGGGGAATCAGCCCCAGCATTTT.

The chain links TRBV4-1 to TRBJ2-2; 16 positions agree with TRBD2. This CDR3 contains 18 residues. The V gene's germline CDR1 is MGHRA and CDR2 YSYEKL. Trimming took 4 bases from V and 4 from J; bases not matched to a gene: 6. CDR3 sequence: CASSLGLAGGPGTGELFF. In DNA form, the CDR3 reads TGCGCCAGCAGCCTGGGACTAGCGGGGGGGCCGGGCACCGGGGAGCTGTTTTTT.